This T cell receptor (beta chain) was sequenced for a study of T cell clonality in common variable immunodeficiency. General study points: Fewer TCRbeta clones were shared among CVID subjects than controls. CVID patient heterogeneity limited repertoire-clinical complication correlations. In common variable immunodeficiency, TCR beta chains reportedly carried fewer deletions and N-nucleotide insertions.

Most patients and controls had Caucasian heritage. Measured with immunoSEQ multiplex PCR; TCRdb has only the in-frame clones, and not every one. In total the sample includes more than 35,000 clones, none of them seen once. This clone has more than one count but fewer than ten. The antigen remains undetermined. This TCR came from a human donor with common variable immunodeficiency. Sequencing input: peripheral blood mononuclear cells.

The sequenced part of the CDR3 DNA is TGTGCCAGCTCACCACCTGCAGCGGGGGGCTATGGC. Translation: CASSPPAAGGYG. The full-length CDR3 reads as CASSPPAAGGYGYTF. V gene TRBV18 combines with J gene TRBJ1-2; the D gene is possibly TRBD1 (5 bases). The CDR3 extends 3 residues past the end of the read, so its final part is completed from the germline J gene. CDR3 length equals 15 residues. Trimming cost V 0 bases and J 4 bases, with 12 bases left between them. Germline CDR1 is KGHSH and CDR2 is LQKENI. Full variable domain (outside the CDR3, taken from reference TRBV18 and TRBJ1-2): NAGVMQNPRHLVRRRGQEARLRCSPMKGHSHVYWYRQLPEEGLKFMVYLQKENIIDESGMPKERFSAEFPKEGPSILRIQQVVRGDSAAYFCASSPPAAGGYGYTFGSGTRLTVV.